A single sample is the source of the 27 T cell receptor beta chains below, sequenced in a study of coeliac disease. The table came from immunoSEQ multiplex PCR; TCRdb's copy has only in-frame clones and leaves some out. The sample holds 7,500 to 9,500 clones; under 70% are singletons and the top ten take around 20%. Specimen: lamina propria lymphocytes from the gut. These receptors were obtained from an older woman with celiac disease.

The rearrangement links TRBV27 to TRBJ2-7, with 10 bases matching TRBD2. Germline lookup yields CDR1 MNHEY and CDR2 SMNVEV (reference sequence). This CDR3 is 13 amino acids long. The CDR3 sequence: CVNYFTRTSGQYF. DNA for the CDR3: TGTGTCAATTATTTCACCCGGACTAGCGGGCAGTACTTC.

This clone was counted a few times. The rearrangement links TRBV5-1 to TRBJ2-1; 9 bases agree with TRBD2. Germline V CDR1 and CDR2: SGHRS, YFSETQ. This CDR3 contains 15 residues. The V and J ends lost 0 bases and 6 bases, in that order; junction bases with no gene match: 4. The CDR3 region has the DNA TGCGCCAGCAGCTTGGCCCGAGCGGGAGGCAATGAGCAGTTCTTC. This gives the protein CASSLARAGGNEQFF.

The CDR3, as DNA: TGTGCCAGCAGTTCCAGACTAGCGGGAGCCACAGATACGCAGTATTTT. Protein sequence: CASSSRLAGATDTQYF. The chain joins TRBV28 to TRBJ2-3, with TRBD2 matching 12 bases. Germline lookup yields CDR1 MDHEN and CDR2 SYDVKM. The CDR3 has 16 amino acids. The V and J ends lost 4 bases and 2 bases, in that order; junction bases with no gene match: 4.

This clone was seen a few times. The chain employs TRBV9 and TRBJ1-6, with 11 bases lining up with TRBD1. After removal of 0 bases from V and 10 bases from J, the junction contained 6 bases not matched to a gene. Looked up from germline, CDR1 is SGDLS and CDR2 is YYNGEE. The CDR3 sequence is 16 residues long. The CDR3 DNA sequence: TGTGCCAGCAGCGTAGAGGACAGGGGGCTGGGGTCACCCCTCCACTTT. Protein: CASSVEDRGLGSPLHF.

The CDR3 is CASSLDRKSLEAFF. The CDR3 region has the DNA TGTGCCAGTAGTTTGGACAGGAAGAGCCTAGAAGCTTTCTTT. This sequence joins TRBV19 and TRBJ1-1; 7 nucleotides agree with TRBD1. This CDR3 region has 14 residues. Germline assignment: CDR1 LNHDA and CDR2 SQIVND (reference sequence). The V and J ends lost 5 bases and 8 bases, in that order; junction bases with no gene match: 11.

This clone showed up just once. CDR3 loop: CASSLDQNLNYGYTF. In DNA, the CDR3 is TGTGCCAGCAGCTTAGATCAGAATTTAAACTATGGCTACACCTTC. The V call is TRBV11-2, the J call TRBJ1-2; D remains unclear. The CDR3 is 15 residues long. The germline gives CDR1 SGHAT, CDR2 FQNNGV. V was shortened by 0 bases and J by 2 bases, with 10 bases between the two germline ends.

The sample holds a few counts of this clone. This chain uses TRBV10-1 with TRBJ2-6; maybe TRBD1 (5 bases). CDR1 and CDR2 (germline): WNHNN, SYGVQD (reference sequence). Trimming left V 4 bases short and J 0 bases short, with 16 bases between. The CDR3 length is 18 residues. The DNA of the CDR3 is TGCGCCAGCAGTGGCAGACAGATCGGGCTCTCTGGGGCCAACGTCCTGACTTTC. Translated, it gives CASSGRQIGLSGANVLTF.

Concerning this clone itself: Its ends do not fully match the called genes, so a read error is possible. CDR3 in amino acids: CASSPGTATKYGYTF. The DNA of the CDR3 is TGTGCCAGCTCACCTGGGACAGCAACTAAATATGGCTACACCTTC. The chain combines TRBV18 with TRBJ1-2; 7 positions match TRBD1. Germline loops: CDR1 KGHSH, CDR2 LQKENI. The CDR3 covers 15 residues.

V is TRBV7-9 and J is TRBJ1-4; D is uncertain. The CDR3 consists of 18 residues. The V and J ends lost 5 bases and 0 bases respectively, with 19 bases between them. Per germline, CDR1 SEHNR and CDR2 FQNEAQ (reference sequence). CDR3 sequence reads: CASSTTPPGGPTNEKLFF. The CDR3 region has the DNA TGTGCCAGCAGCACTACCCCCCCGGGCGGGCCAACTAATGAAAAACTGTTTTTT.

The CDR3 sequence is CASQATVQGYNGELFF. The CDR3 region has the DNA TGTGCCAGCCAGGCGACCGTACAGGGATATAACGGGGAGCTGTTTTTT. The rearrangement uses TRBV2 and TRBJ2-2; TRBD1 might be the D (6 bases). The length of the CDR3 is 16 residues. Trimming removed 8 bases from V and 7 bases from J, with 23 bases in between. CDR1 is SNHLY and CDR2 is FYNNEI in the germline V gene.

The V call is TRBV2, the J call TRBJ1-5; 7 bases map to TRBD1. The CDR3 is 18 residues long. J lost 3 bases, V lost 8 bases, and 19 bases had no gene match. CDR1 and CDR2 from the germline V gene are SNHLY and FYNNEI. The CDR3 reads CASQKRSGDRYSNQPQHF. CDR3 nucleotides: TGTGCCAGCCAAAAAAGGTCCGGGGACAGATACTCCAATCAGCCCCAGCATTTT.

This rearrangement joins TRBV19 to TRBJ2-7; D uncertain. The CDR3 is 13 amino acids. The V gene's germline CDR1 is LNHDA and CDR2 SQIVND (reference sequence). Between the trimmed V and J ends, which lost 1 base and 3 bases, there was a span of 7 bases. CDR3 nucleotide sequence: TGTGCCAGTAGTATAGGCTGGAGCTACGAGCAGTACTTC. Translated: CASSIGWSYEQYF.

CDR3 sequence reads: CSASLRETQYF. As DNA, the CDR3 is TGCAGTGCTAGCCTCCGAGAGACCCAGTACTTC. The J gene is TRBJ2-5, the V gene TRBV20-1; D remains ambiguous. Looked up from germline, CDR1 is DFQATT and CDR2 is SNEGSKA (reference sequence). This CDR3 contains 11 residues. V was clipped by 3 bases and J by 4 bases, with 6 bases between them.

V and J are TRBV12-5 and TRBJ1-1; 8 bases are a match to TRBD1. This CDR3 spans 16 amino acids. The V segment lost 1 base and the J segment 1 base; nucleotides outside the gene matches: 5. Germline-derived CDR1 and CDR2 are LGHNT and FRNRAP. The CDR3 reads CASGLGTGSGNTEAFF. The CDR3 DNA is TGTGCTAGTGGTTTGGGGACAGGGTCGGGGAACACTGAAGCTTTCTTT. Supplemented by reference TRBV12-5 and TRBJ1-1, the full variable domain reads DARVTQTPRHKVTEMGQEVTMRCQPILGHNTVFWYRQTMMQGLELLAYFRNRAPLDDSGMPKDRFSAEMPDATLATLKIQPSEPRDSAVYFCASGLGTGSGNTEAFFGQGTRLTVV.

The genes are TRBV10-3 and TRBJ2-5; no clear D. The CDR3 runs 15 residues. Trimming removed 6 bases from V and 0 bases from J, with 14 bases in between. The germline CDR1 and CDR2 sequences are ENHRY and SYGVKD. The CDR3 DNA sequence: TGTGCCATCAGCGGTGGAGACGGCGACCAAGAGACCCAGTACTTC. Amino acid sequence: CAISGGDGDQETQYF.

V and J are TRBV11-3 and TRBJ2-1; 15 nucleotides line up with TRBD2. The CDR3 contains 18 residues. With V trimmed by 4 bases and J by 9 bases, 13 bases remained unmatched. The V gene's germline CDR1 is SGHNT and CDR2 YENEEA. For the CDR3, the DNA is TGTGCCAGCAGCTCCAACCCACCGGGACTAGCGGGAGGCAGTGAGCAGTTCTTC. Residues: CASSSNPPGLAGGSEQFF.

There are a few counts of this clone. This chain uses TRBV6-5 with TRBJ2-3; possibly TRBD2 for D (5 bases). The length of the CDR3 is 13 residues. The V and J ends lost 6 bases and 4 bases respectively, with 11 bases between them. Germline CDR1 and CDR2: MNHEY and SVGAGI. CDR3 DNA sequence: TGTGCCAGCAGGCGGGTCGGGGCAGATACGCAGTATTTT. Protein product: CASRRVGADTQYF.

V and J are TRBV10-3 and TRBJ2-1; 11 bases are shared with TRBD2. Trimming took 6 bases from V and 5 from J; bases not matched to a gene: 3. Per the germline V gene, CDR1 is ENHRY and CDR2 is SYGVKD. The CDR3 runs 14 residues. For the CDR3, the DNA is TGTGCCATCAGCCAGACTAGCGGGGACAATGAGCAGTTCTTC. This sequence encodes CAISQTSGDNEQFF.

This clone has just a few counts. The V gene is TRBV6-6, the J gene TRBJ2-3; D is perhaps TRBD2 (5 bases). The CDR3 totals 15 residues. The germline gives CDR1 MNHNY, CDR2 SVGAGI (reference sequence). Trimming took 7 bases from V and 1 from J, leaving 15 bases between them. CDR3 in DNA: TGTGCCAGCACCGCGGGCCCCGGCCGCACAGATACGCAGTATTTT. This translates into CASTAGPGRTDTQYF.

This clone has just a few counts. The V and J genes are TRBV5-6 and TRBJ2-1; TRBD2 matches at 11 bases. Unmatched junction bases numbered 6, after V lost 4 bases and J lost 3 bases. The CDR3 totals 16 residues. Germline V gives CDR1 SGHDT, CDR2 YYEEEE. The CDR3, as DNA: TGTGCCAGCAGCCCTCAACTAGCGGGAGACTACAATGAGCAGTTCTTC. As protein: CASSPQLAGDYNEQFF. Drawing the rest from reference TRBV5-6 and TRBJ2-1, the complete variable domain is DAGVTQSPTHLIKTRGQQVTLRCSPKSGHDTVSWYQQALGQGPQFIFQYYEEEERQRGNFPDRFSGHQFPNYSSELNVNALLLGDSALYLCASSPQLAGDYNEQFFGPGTRLTVL.

Comment on this clone: Within the sample, other DNA sequences also encode this same CDR3. V is TRBV29-1 and J is TRBJ2-6; maybe TRBD2 (5 bases). Germline V lookup: CDR1 SQVTM, CDR2 ANQGSEA. The CDR3 runs to 13 residues. Trimming cost V 5 bases and J 4 bases, with 9 bases left between them. CDR3 DNA sequence: TGCAGCGTTCGGGAATCCGGGGCCAACGTCCTGACTTTC. Residues: CSVRESGANVLTF.

The chain employs TRBV10-3 and TRBJ2-7, with 7 bases lining up with TRBD2. This CDR3 region has 14 residues. The germline V gene encodes CDR1 ENHRY and CDR2 SYGVKD. The V and J ends lost 6 bases and 3 bases, in that order; junction bases with no gene match: 8. CDR3 protein: CAIRGAGVRYEQYF. CDR3 DNA: TGTGCCATCAGGGGCGCGGGAGTTCGCTACGAGCAGTACTTC.

V usage is TRBV5-1 and J usage is TRBJ2-3; perhaps TRBD2 as D (6 bases). Germline V lookup: CDR1 SGHRS, CDR2 YFSETQ. The CDR3 spans 15 residues. V lost 0 bases and J lost 6, with 14 bases in between. CDR3 nucleotide sequence: TGCGCCAGCAGCTTGGTCGTCGGCGCGGGGGATACGCAGTATTTT. It specifies CASSLVVGAGDTQYF.

A word on this clone: Other DNA sequences in this sample translate to the same CDR3. The genes are TRBV5-1 and TRBJ2-5; 12 nucleotides align to TRBD1. This CDR3 comprises 16 residues. Looked up from germline, CDR1 is SGHRS and CDR2 is YFSETQ. V dropped 1 base and J dropped 5; count of bases not matched to a gene: 6. The CDR3 reads CASSLLGQGARETQYF. The CDR3 DNA is TGCGCCAGCAGCTTGTTGGGACAGGGGGCGCGGGAGACCCAGTACTTC. The full variable domain, rest sourced from reference TRBV5-1 and TRBJ2-5, is KAGVTQTPRYLIKTRGQQVTLSCSPISGHRSVSWYQQTPGQGLQFLFEYFSETQRNKGNFPGRFSGRQFSNSRSEMNVSTLELGDSALYLCASSLLGQGARETQYFGPGTRLLVL.

The chain is built from TRBV12-5 and TRBJ1-1, with a weak D call TRBD1 (5 bases). Deletions cut 3 bases from V and 4 bases from J, with 9 bases between. CDR3 length: 13 amino acids. Germline CDR1 LGHNT, CDR2 FRNRAP. The CDR3 nucleotides read TGTGCTAGTGGTTTAGACGGGGGCACTGAAGCTTTCTTT. As protein: CASGLDGGTEAFF.

This clone has just a few counts. The rearrangement links TRBV19 to TRBJ2-1, with D possibly matching TRBD2 (6 bases). This CDR3 has 15 amino acids. The V end lost 3 bases, the J end lost 0 bases, and 9 bases lay between the germline ends. Germline assignment: CDR1 LNHDA and CDR2 SQIVND (reference sequence). For the CDR3, the DNA is TGTGCCAGTAGTATGGAGGGTAGCTCCTACAATGAGCAGTTCTTC. Translated: CASSMEGSSYNEQFF.

This rearrangement joins TRBV7-9 to TRBJ2-5, with 10 bases lining up with TRBD2. Germline V gene sequence: CDR1 SEHNR, CDR2 FQNEAQ (reference sequence). The CDR3 loop spans 16 amino acids. After removal of 1 base from V and 4 bases from J, the junction contained 6 bases not matched to a gene. In nucleotides, the CDR3 is TGTGCCAGCAGCTTAGGAGCGGGAGGGTGGGGAGAGACCCAGTACTTC. The encoded protein is CASSLGAGGWGETQYF.